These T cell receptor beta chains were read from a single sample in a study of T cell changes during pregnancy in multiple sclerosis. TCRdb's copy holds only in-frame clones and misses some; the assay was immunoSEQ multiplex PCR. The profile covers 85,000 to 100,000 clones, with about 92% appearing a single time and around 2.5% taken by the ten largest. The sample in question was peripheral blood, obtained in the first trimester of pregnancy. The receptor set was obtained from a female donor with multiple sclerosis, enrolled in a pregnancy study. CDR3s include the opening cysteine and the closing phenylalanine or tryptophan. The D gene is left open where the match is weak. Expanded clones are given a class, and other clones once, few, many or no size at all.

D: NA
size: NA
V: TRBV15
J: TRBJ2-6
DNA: TGTGCCACCAGTACAGGGCCCCAGGGAGGGGCCAACGTCCTGACTTTC
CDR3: CATSTGPQGGANVLTF

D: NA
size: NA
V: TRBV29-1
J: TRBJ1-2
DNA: TGCAGCGTCCGACAGGACGGTATTGGCTACACCTTC
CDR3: CSVRQDGIGYTF

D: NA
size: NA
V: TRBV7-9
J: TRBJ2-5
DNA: TGTGCCAGCAGCTTAGAATTGTCCGGAGTGTACTTC
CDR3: CASSLELSGVYF

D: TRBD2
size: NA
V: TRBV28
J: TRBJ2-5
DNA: TGTGCCAGCAGGGGACTCGGGGGAGGGAGGGAGACCCAGTACTTC
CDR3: CASRGLGGGRETQYF

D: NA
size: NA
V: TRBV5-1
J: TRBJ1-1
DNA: TGCGCCAGCAGCTTGTCGGCCGGGGACGGGAGTGCTTTCTTT
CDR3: CASSLSAGDGSAFF

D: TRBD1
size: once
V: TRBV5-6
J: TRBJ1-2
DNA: TGTGCCAGCAGCTCGACAGGGGCGCCTGGTGGCTACACCTTC
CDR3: CASSSTGAPGGYTF

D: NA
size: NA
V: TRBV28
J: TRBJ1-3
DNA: TGTGCCAGCAGTTACCGCGGACAGCGGTCTCGAAACACCATATATTTT
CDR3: CASSYRGQRSRNTIYF

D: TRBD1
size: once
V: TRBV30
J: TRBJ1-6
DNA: TGTGCCTGGACGGGACAGACCAATTCACCCCTCCACTTT
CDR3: CAWTGQTNSPLHF

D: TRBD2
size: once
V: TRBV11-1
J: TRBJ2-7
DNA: TGTGCCAGCAGCCCCGGGACTAGCGGGACGGGAGAGGAGCAGTACTTC
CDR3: CASSPGTSGTGEEQYF

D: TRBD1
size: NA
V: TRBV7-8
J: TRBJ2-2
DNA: TGTGCCAGCAGCTTAGTTGGACAGGGCGGGGAGCTGTTTTTT
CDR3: CASSLVGQGGELFF

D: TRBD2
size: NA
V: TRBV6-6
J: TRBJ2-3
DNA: TGTGCCAGCAGTTACGCCGGGACTAGCAGGGCAGATACGCAGTATTTT
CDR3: CASSYAGTSRADTQYF

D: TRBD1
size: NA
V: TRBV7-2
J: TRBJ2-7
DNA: TGTGCCAGCAGCAGCCCGACAGGGTTGAACGAGCAGTACTTC
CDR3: CASSSPTGLNEQYF

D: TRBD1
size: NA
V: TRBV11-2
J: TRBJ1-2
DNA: TGTGCCGGGAGGACAGGGGTTTATGGCTACACCTTC
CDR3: CAGRTGVYGYTF

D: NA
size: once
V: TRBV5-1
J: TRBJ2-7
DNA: TGCGCCAGCAGCCTGGTATCGGTGTTTTCTCAATCCTACGAGCAGTACTTC
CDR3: CASSLVSVFSQSYEQYF

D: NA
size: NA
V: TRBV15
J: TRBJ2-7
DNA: TGTGCCACCAGCAGAGCCAATCTCAGGGATCCCCGCTACGAGCAGTACTTC
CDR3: CATSRANLRDPRYEQYF

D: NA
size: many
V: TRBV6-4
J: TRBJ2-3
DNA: TGTGCCAGCAGTGCGGGAGGCACAGATACGCAGTATTTT
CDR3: CASSAGGTDTQYF

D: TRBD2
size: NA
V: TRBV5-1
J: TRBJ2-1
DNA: TGCGCCAGCAGCGCGAGAACTAGCGGGGGTTACAATGAGCAGTTCTTC
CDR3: CASSARTSGGYNEQFF

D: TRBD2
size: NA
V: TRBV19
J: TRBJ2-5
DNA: TGTGCCAGTAGGACAACTAGCGGGAGTAAGACCCAGTACTTC
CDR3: CASRTTSGSKTQYF

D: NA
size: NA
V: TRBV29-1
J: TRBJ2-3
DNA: TGCAGCGTTGGCCAAGTAGGAGGGGGCATAGATACGCAGTATTTT
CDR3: CSVGQVGGGIDTQYF

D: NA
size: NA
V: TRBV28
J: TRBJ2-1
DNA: TGTGCCAGCAGTGCACGCGACAGCACATACAATGAGCAGTTCTTC
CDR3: CASSARDSTYNEQFF

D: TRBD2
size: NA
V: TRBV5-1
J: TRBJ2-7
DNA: TGCGCCAGCAGCTTCGGACTAGCGGGAGCCTACGAGCAGTACTTC
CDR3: CASSFGLAGAYEQYF

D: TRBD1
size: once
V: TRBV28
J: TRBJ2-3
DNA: TGTGCCAGCAGTCACAGGGGACAGGGGGATCCAACCACCACAGATACGCAGTATTTT
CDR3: CASSHRGQGDPTTTDTQYF

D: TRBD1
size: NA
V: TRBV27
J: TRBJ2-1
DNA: TGTGCCAGCAGTCATCGGACAGGGTACAATGAGCAGTTCTTC
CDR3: CASSHRTGYNEQFF

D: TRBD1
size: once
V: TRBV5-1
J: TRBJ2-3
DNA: TGCGCCAGCAGCTTCCGTACAGGGGGCTCCACGGCAGATACGCAGTATTTT
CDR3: CASSFRTGGSTADTQYF

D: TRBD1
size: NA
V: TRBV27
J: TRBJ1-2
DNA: TGTGCCAGCAGCCTGGACAGGGTCGGCTATGGCTACACCTTC
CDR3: CASSLDRVGYGYTF

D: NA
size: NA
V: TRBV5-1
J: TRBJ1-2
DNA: TGCGCCAGCAGCGCCTCGAGAGGCTACACCTTC
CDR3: CASSASRGYTF

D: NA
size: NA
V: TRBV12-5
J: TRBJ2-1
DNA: TGTGCTAGTGGTTTGGACACCATTAATGAGCAGTTCTTC
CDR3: CASGLDTINEQFF

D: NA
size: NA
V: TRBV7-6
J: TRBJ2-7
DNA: TGTGCCAGCAGCTTAGCAGCGGCAGGCGAGCAGTACTTC
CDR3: CASSLAAAGEQYF

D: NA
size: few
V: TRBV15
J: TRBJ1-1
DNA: TGTGCCACCACGGCCGGAGGAACTGAAGCTTTCTTT
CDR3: CATTAGGTEAFF

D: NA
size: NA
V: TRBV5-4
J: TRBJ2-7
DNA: TGTGCCAGCAGCTTGGGGACCCCAAGGGGAGGTGAGCAGTACTTC
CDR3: CASSLGTPRGGEQYF

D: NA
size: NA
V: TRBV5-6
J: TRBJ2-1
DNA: TGTGCCAGCAGCTTGGGCGGGTTCATCCCAGTATATTACAATGAGCAGTTCTTC
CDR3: CASSLGGFIPVYYNEQFF

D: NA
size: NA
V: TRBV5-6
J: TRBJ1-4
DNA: TGTGCCAGCAGCTTGGGCGGTAATGAAAAACTGTTTTTT
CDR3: CASSLGGNEKLFF

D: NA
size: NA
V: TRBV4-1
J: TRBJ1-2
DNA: TGCGCCAGCAGCCAAGATCAACTGGTTTCGGGGGGCTACACCTTC
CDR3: CASSQDQLVSGGYTF

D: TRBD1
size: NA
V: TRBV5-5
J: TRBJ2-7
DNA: TGTGCCAGCAGCTTGGTGGACAGGGTGTACGAGCAGTACTTC
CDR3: CASSLVDRVYEQYF

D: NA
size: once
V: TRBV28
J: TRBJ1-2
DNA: TGTGCCAGCAGTACCTATCAGACAGAAGCTACTGGCTACACCTTC
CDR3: CASSTYQTEATGYTF

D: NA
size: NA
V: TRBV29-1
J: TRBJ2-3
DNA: TGCAGCGTTGGCGCCGACGACAGGCCCACAGATACGCAGTATTTT
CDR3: CSVGADDRPTDTQYF

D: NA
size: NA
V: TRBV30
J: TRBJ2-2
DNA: TGTGCCTGGAGTGTACTGAACACCGGGGAGCTGTTTTTT
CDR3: CAWSVLNTGELFF

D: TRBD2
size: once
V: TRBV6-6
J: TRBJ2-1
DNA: TGTGCCAGCAGGATAGCGGGAGGGGAGCAGTTCTTC
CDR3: CASRIAGGEQFF

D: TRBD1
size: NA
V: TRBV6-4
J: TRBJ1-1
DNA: TGTGCCAGCAGTGGGGAGCAGGGGGCGGCAGCTTTCTTT
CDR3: CASSGEQGAAAFF

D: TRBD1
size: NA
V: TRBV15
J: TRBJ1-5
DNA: TGTGCCACCAGCTCCCGGGACAGGGGGCAACATCAGCCCCAGCATTTT
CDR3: CATSSRDRGQHQPQHF

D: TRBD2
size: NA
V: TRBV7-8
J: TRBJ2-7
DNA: TGTGCCAGCAGCCCGGGACTAGCGGGGGCTACTAGCTCCTACGAGCAGTACTTC
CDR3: CASSPGLAGATSSYEQYF

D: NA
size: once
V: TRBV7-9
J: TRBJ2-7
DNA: TGTGCCAGCAGCAGTCAGACGGCGGGCCGGGTAGAGCAGTACTTC
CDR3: CASSSQTAGRVEQYF

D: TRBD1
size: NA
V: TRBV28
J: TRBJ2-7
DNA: TGTGCCAGCCTACGGTCGGGACAGTCGTTTGACGAGCAGTACTTC
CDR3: CASLRSGQSFDEQYF

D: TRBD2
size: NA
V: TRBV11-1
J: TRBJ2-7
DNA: TGTGCCAGCAGCTTACGAATGACGAGGTCTAGCGGCTACGAGCAGTACTTC
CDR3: CASSLRMTRSSGYEQYF

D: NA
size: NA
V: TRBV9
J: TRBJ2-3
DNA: TGTGCCAGCAGCGTAACACTAGTCCACGATACGCAGTATTTT
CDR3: CASSVTLVHDTQYF

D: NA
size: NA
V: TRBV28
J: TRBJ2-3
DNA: TGTGCCACCAGTTTTGGACAGTCCATGGGAGATACGCAGTATTTT
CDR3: CATSFGQSMGDTQYF

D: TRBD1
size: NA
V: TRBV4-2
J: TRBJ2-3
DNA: TGTGCCAGCAGCCAGGGCCAGGGGGCTCGGGCAGATACGCAGTATTTT
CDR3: CASSQGQGARADTQYF

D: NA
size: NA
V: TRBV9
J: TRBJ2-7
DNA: TGTGCCAGCAGCCCTCGGGCCAGGGACTACGAGCAGTACTTC
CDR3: CASSPRARDYEQYF

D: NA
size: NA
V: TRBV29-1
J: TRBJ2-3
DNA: TGCAGCGGCGAGACAGATACGCAGTATTTT
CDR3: CSGETDTQYF

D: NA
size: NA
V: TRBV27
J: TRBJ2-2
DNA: TGTGCCAGCAGTTTATCTCCACGAGCGAACACCGGGGAGCTGTTTTTT
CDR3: CASSLSPRANTGELFF

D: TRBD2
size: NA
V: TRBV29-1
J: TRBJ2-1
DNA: TGCAGCGTTGAAGAACTAGCGGGCAATTACAATGAGCAGTTCTTC
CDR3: CSVEELAGNYNEQFF

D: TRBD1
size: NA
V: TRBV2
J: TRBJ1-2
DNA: TGTGCCAGCCCGACGGGACAGGGATATGGCTACACCTTC
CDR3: CASPTGQGYGYTF

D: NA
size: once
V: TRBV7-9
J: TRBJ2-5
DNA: TGTGCCAGCAGCTTCTTAGCAGAGACCCAGTACTTC
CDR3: CASSFLAETQYF